This T cell receptor beta chain is from a study of OX40 agonist ivuxolimab in advanced cancers. The trim removed 0 bases at V and 3 bases at J, leaving 14 bases unmatched. The CDR3 has 18 amino acids. Germline CDR1 and CDR2: MGHRA and YSYEKL. Assay used: immunoSEQ multiplex PCR; TCRdb lists only in-frame clones, some missing. The table lists tens of thousands of clones, around four fifths of them singletons, with about 2% in the top ten. This clonotype originated in an adult with an advanced solid tumor such as melanoma, head and neck, liver or kidney cancer. The chain joins TRBV4-1 to TRBJ2-7; 7 nucleotides line up with TRBD2. The input for sequencing was CD4+ or CD8+ T cells sorted from blood, taken in a trial of the OX40 agonist ivuxolimab. CDR3 DNA sequence: TGCGCCAGCAGCCAAGATACGACTCGCGGGAGCTCCCGCTACGAGCAGTACTTC. Protein: CASSQDTTRGSSRYEQYF.